This T cell receptor beta chain was captured in a study of blood T cell repertoires in COVID-19. For the study at large: Sites across the United States, Italy and Spain contributed samples from acute and convalescent COVID-19. In each case, the material was cDNA or gDNA derived from T cells, B-cell-depleted T cells, or PBMCs.

Per the original methods: It was from reference gene primer amplification that nucleated cell counts were estimated. The repertoire was sequenced with immunoSEQ multiplex PCR; TCRdb's copy has only in-frame clones and lacks some. V and J calls and clone size are given by that table; D and trimming were obtained from the DNA. This table has approximately 220,000 clones, about 90% appearing once. Individuals in the exposed group had encountered a COVID-19 case within 2 weeks preceding study entry. The CDR3 has 15 residues. V lost 3 bases, J lost 5 bases, and 6 bases stayed unmatched. Germline CDR1 is KGHSH and CDR2 is LQKENI.

The sequence was collected from a young man who had been exposed to COVID-19. The chain has TRBV18 and TRBJ2-5; TRBD2 aligns across 10 bases. Source material: PBMCs or T cells enriched from blood (not recorded which). The CDR3 here is CASSPASGGRETQYF. As DNA, the CDR3 is TGTGCCAGCTCACCGGCTAGCGGGGGTAGGGAGACCCAGTACTTC.